This TCR beta chain is drawn from a study of T cell responses to AZD1222 COVID-19 vaccine. Trimming took 4 bases from V and 6 from J, leaving 19 bases between them. This CDR3 comprises 15 residues. Germline V lookup: CDR1 SGHDT, CDR2 YYEEEE. Repertoires were generated with immunoSEQ multiplex PCR, while TCRdb's copy carries only in-frame clones and drops some. The sample holds roughly 70,000 clones, around four fifths seen once. The chain links TRBV5-6 to TRBJ1-1; the D gene is possibly TRBD1 (5 bases). This specimen was peripheral blood, taken 28 days after the second AZD1222 dose. This receptor was taken from an adult who received the AZD1222 COVID-19 vaccine. CDR3 residues: CASSLGPGGEPEAFF. The CDR3 DNA follows: TGTGCCAGCAGCCTCGGGCCGGGAGGGGAGCCTGAAGCTTTCTTT.